These 29 T cell receptor beta chains came from one sample sequenced in a study of OX40 agonist ivuxolimab in advanced cancers. The protocol was immunoSEQ multiplex PCR, while the TCRdb copy is restricted to in-frame clones and leaves out a portion. Of about 75,000 clones listed, approximately 90% are singletons. Sample: CD4+ or CD8+ T cells sorted from blood, taken in a trial of the OX40 agonist ivuxolimab. The receptors come from an adult with an advanced solid tumor such as melanoma, head and neck, liver or kidney cancer.

The chain links TRBV30 to TRBJ1-1; weak D call: TRBD1 (5 bases). With 3 bases removed from V and 4 bases from J, the gap between germline ends came to 9 bases. The germline V gene encodes CDR1 GTSNPN and CDR2 SVGIG (reference sequence). This CDR3 has 12 amino acids. CDR3 nucleotide sequence: TGTGCCTGGAGGGGGGGGGTCACTGAAGCTTTCTTT. This translates into CAWRGGVTEAFF. Variable domain in full (rest from reference TRBV30 and TRBJ1-1): SQTIHQWPATLVQPVGSPLSLECTVEGTSNPNLYWYRQAAGRGLQLLFYSVGIGQISSEVPQNLSASRPQDRQFILSSKKLLLSDSGFYLCAWRGGVTEAFFGQGTRLTVV.

The chain employs TRBV6-6 and TRBJ2-7; possibly TRBD1 or TRBD2 for D (5 bases each). CDR1 is MNHNY, CDR2 SVGAGI, per germline (reference sequence). CDR3 length equals 12 residues. Trimming shortened V by 0 bases and J by 10 bases, and 10 bases separated the two germline ends. The CDR3 loop reads CASSYSGDRQYF. In DNA, the CDR3 is TGTGCCAGCAGTTACTCTGGGGACCGACAGTACTTC.

The chain links TRBV19 to TRBJ2-2, with a tentative D call TRBD2 (6 bases). This CDR3 has 15 residues. Germline CDR1 LNHDA, CDR2 SQIVND (reference sequence). V lost 5 bases and J lost 2, with 12 bases in between. This chain's CDR3 is CASSSGGTNTGELFF. DNA for the CDR3: TGTGCCAGTAGTTCTGGCGGGACCAACACCGGGGAGCTGTTTTTT.

The gene calls are TRBV11-2 and TRBJ1-5, with TRBD1 matching 9 bases. This CDR3 is 15 amino acids long. Germline CDR1 SGHAT, CDR2 FQNNGV. V lost 3 bases and J lost 4; bases outside the gene matches: 4. CDR3 nucleotide sequence: TGTGCCAGCAGCTTGCCGACAGGGGGTAATCAGCCCCAGCATTTT. Residues: CASSLPTGGNQPQHF.

A single count supports this clone. This chain links TRBV19 with TRBJ2-7; a possible D gene is TRBD2 (5 bases). The CDR3 covers 13 residues. V gave up 3 bases and J gave up 0 bases, with 6 bases separating them. CDR1 LNHDA and CDR2 SQIVND come from the germline V gene (reference sequence). In DNA, the CDR3 is TGTGCCAGTAGTATGAGCGGCTCCTACGAGCAGTACTTC. It encodes CASSMSGSYEQYF.

The rearrangement joins TRBV5-1 to TRBJ2-6, with 8 bases identical to TRBD1. Germline V lookup: CDR1 SGHRS, CDR2 YFSETQ. The CDR3 is made up of 15 amino acids. J gave up 0 bases and V 6 bases, and 2 bases lay outside the gene matches. The CDR3 is CASKDRASGANVLTF. The CDR3 bases are TGCGCCAGCAAGGACAGGGCCTCTGGGGCCAACGTCCTGACTTTC.

The chain combines TRBV5-1 with TRBJ1-3; D gene uncertain. The CDR3 is 17 residues long. The V end lost 5 bases, the J end lost 0 bases, and 18 bases lay between the germline ends. Germline CDR1 reads SGHRS; CDR2 reads YFSETQ. This CDR3 reads CASRSLGLADSGNTIYF. The CDR3 DNA reads as TGCGCCAGCAGATCTTTAGGACTGGCGGACTCTGGAAACACCATATATTTT.

J is TRBJ2-5 and V is TRBV5-1, with 9 positions matching TRBD1. The J segment lost 3 bases and the V segment lost 7 bases, leaving 7 bases of the junction unmatched. There are 14 residues in the CDR3. Germline V CDR1 and CDR2: SGHRS, YFSETQ. As DNA, the CDR3 is TGCGCCAGCCAACCGAGGACAGGGGAAGAGACCCAGTACTTC. Translating gives CASQPRTGEETQYF.

This rearrangement joins TRBV6-1 to TRBJ1-1, with D maybe TRBD1 (5 bases). The CDR3 sequence is 15 residues long. Trimming took 7 bases from V and 4 from J, leaving 19 bases between them. Germline lookup yields CDR1 MNHNS and CDR2 SASEGT. Here the CDR3 reads CASMRQGNRFTEAFF. CDR3 coding DNA: TGTGCCAGCATGAGGCAGGGTAATCGGTTCACTGAAGCTTTCTTT.

This chain uses TRBV4-1 with TRBJ1-3; no clear D. The CDR3 has 17 residues. Germline V gene lookup returns CDR1 MGHRA and CDR2 YSYEKL. Trimming took 6 bases from V and 2 from J, leaving 20 bases between them. CDR3 protein: CASRRTFSISPGNTIYF. The CDR3 bases are TGCGCCAGCAGACGTACCTTCTCAATTTCCCCTGGAAACACCATATATTTT.

This sequence joins TRBV21-1 and TRBJ1-4. TRBV21-1 is a pseudogene locus. CDR3 length: 19 residues. The DNA of the CDR3 is TGTGCCAGCAGCAAATCCCGAGGTGGCAGATCCACAACTAATGAAAAACTGTTTTTT. Its protein is CASSKSRGGRSTTNEKLFF.

V and J are TRBV19 and TRBJ1-5, with 7 bases identical to TRBD1. Germline CDR1 and CDR2: LNHDA and SQIVND (reference sequence). The junction had 15 bases not matched to a gene; V was cut back by 7 bases and J by 6 bases. CDR3 size: 16 residues. CDR3 in DNA: TGTGCCAGTACCCATAAGGGGGCAGGGTTCATTCAGCCCCAGCATTTT. Protein sequence: CASTHKGAGFIQPQHF. Full variable domain (remainder filled in from reference TRBV19 and TRBJ1-5): DGGITQSPKYLFRKEGQNVTLSCEQNLNHDAMYWYRQDPGQGLRLIYYSQIVNDFQKGDIAEGYSVSREKKESFPLTVTSAQKNPTAFYLCASTHKGAGFIQPQHFGDGTRLSIL.

J is TRBJ1-6 and V is TRBV5-8; 7 positions agree with TRBD1. The V segment lost 1 base and the J segment 5 bases; nucleotides outside the gene matches: 12. Germline CDR1 is SGHTS and CDR2 is YDEGEE. The CDR3 runs 18 residues. CDR3 amino acids: CASSLLSQGRTDNSPLHF. The CDR3 nucleotides read TGTGCCAGCAGCTTGCTTTCACAGGGGCGTACCGATAATTCACCCCTCCACTTT.

The rearrangement links TRBV14 to TRBJ1-5, with 7 bases identical to TRBD1. J gave up 5 bases and V 2 bases, and 18 bases lay outside the gene matches. There are 19 residues in the CDR3. CDR1 is SGHDN, CDR2 FVKESK, per germline. The CDR3 is CASSQPGGNRDRVDQPQHF. The CDR3 DNA reads as TGTGCCAGCAGCCAACCCGGAGGAAACCGAGACAGGGTTGATCAGCCCCAGCATTTT.

The rearrangement uses TRBV9 and TRBJ1-6; possibly TRBD1 for D (6 bases). The germline V gene has CDR1 SGDLS and CDR2 YYNGEE. V was trimmed by 0 bases and J by 10 bases, leaving 11 bases between them. This CDR3 comprises 14 residues. The CDR3 loop reads CASSVGQAGSPLHF. The CDR3 nucleotides read TGTGCCAGCAGCGTAGGACAGGCGGGGTCACCCCTCCACTTT.

The chain uses TRBV5-1 and TRBJ2-2; 12 bases are shared with TRBD2. CDR1 SGHRS and CDR2 YFSETQ come from the germline V gene. The CDR3 runs to 16 residues. J was trimmed by 6 bases and V by 0 bases; bases with no gene match: 3. The CDR3 DNA follows: TGCGCCAGCAGCTTGGATCTAGCGGGAGGGCCCGGGGAGCTGTTTTTT. Amino acids: CASSLDLAGGPGELFF.

This clone appeared once. J is TRBJ1-1 and V is TRBV5-5, with a possible D match to TRBD1 (5 bases). CDR1 SGHKS and CDR2 YYEKEE come from the germline V gene (reference sequence). Deletions cut 4 bases from V and 1 base from J, with 11 bases between. CDR3 size: 14 residues. CDR3 protein: CASSLIGQNTEAFF. The CDR3 bases are TGTGCCAGCAGCCTTATTGGACAGAACACTGAAGCTTTCTTT.

The CDR3 region is CASSQDGGGKPQHF. DNA of the CDR3: TGCGCCAGCAGCCAAGACGGGGGGGGAAAGCCCCAGCATTTT. The chain couples TRBV4-1 to TRBJ1-5; D perhaps matches TRBD1 (5 bases). The CDR3 runs 14 residues. Trimming left V 0 bases short and J 8 bases short, with 11 bases between. Germline CDR1 MGHRA, CDR2 YSYEKL.

The chain recombines TRBV27 with TRBJ1-4; 8 positions match TRBD1. The CDR3 has 17 amino acids. V dropped 4 bases and J dropped 1; count of bases not matched to a gene: 8. The germline gives CDR1 MNHEY, CDR2 SMNVEV (reference sequence). DNA of the CDR3: TGTGCCAGCAGTTATCGGACAGGGCGAAGAACTAATGAAAAACTGTTTTTT. This gives the protein CASSYRTGRRTNEKLFF. Full variable domain (outside the CDR3, taken from reference TRBV27 and TRBJ1-4): EAQVTQNPRYLITVTGKKLTVTCSQNMNHEYMSWYRQDPGLGLRQIYYSMNVEVTDKGDVPEGYKVSRKEKRNFPLILESPSPNQTSLYFCASSYRTGRRTNEKLFFGSGTQLSVL.

The chain is built from TRBV7-7 and TRBJ2-7, with 9 bases identical to TRBD1. CDR1 and CDR2 from the germline V gene are SSHAT and FNYEAQ (reference sequence). V trimming: 5 bases; J trimming: 4 bases; junction bases outside the gene matches: 6. CDR3 size: 14 residues. The CDR3 DNA sequence: TGTGCCAGCAGCCAGGGACAGGGTGAATACGAGCAGTACTTC. This encodes CASSQGQGEYEQYF.

This clone has only a few counts. V gene TRBV5-8 combines with J gene TRBJ2-2; 7 bases align to TRBD2. J was trimmed by 4 bases and V by 2 bases; bases with no gene match: 8. The CDR3 is made up of 16 amino acids. CDR1 and CDR2 from the germline V gene are SGHTS and YDEGEE. Here the CDR3 DNA reads TGTGCCAGCAGCTTCGGGAGGCGTTGGTCCACCGGGGAGCTGTTTTTT. The encoded protein is CASSFGRRWSTGELFF.

The gene calls are TRBV19 and TRBJ1-1, with D possibly being TRBD1 (6 bases). The CDR3 runs to 14 residues. V lost 3 bases and J 4 bases, leaving 12 bases between the germline ends. CDR1 is LNHDA and CDR2 is SQIVND in the germline V gene (reference sequence). The DNA of the CDR3 is TGTGCCAGTAGTATTTTGGTCAGGGGCACTGAAGCTTTCTTT. It yields the protein CASSILVRGTEAFF.

The chain couples TRBV6-4 to TRBJ2-7; 10 bases align to TRBD1. The CDR3 is made up of 12 amino acids. CDR1 and CDR2 (germline): MRHNA, SNTAGT. Trimming cost V 2 bases and J 12 bases; bases outside gene matches: 4. The CDR3 DNA sequence: TGTGCCAGCAGTGACGGGACAGGGGCCCCGTACTTC. This encodes CASSDGTGAPYF.

This sequence joins TRBV4-3 and TRBJ1-4; 8 positions agree with TRBD1. CDR1 and CDR2 from the germline V gene are LGHNA and YSLEER. The CDR3 extends over 17 amino acids. V shed 0 bases and J 7 bases; nucleotides not matched to a gene: 10. CDR3 DNA: TGCGCCAGCAGCCAAGAGGCCTACCAGGGGGCGGGTGAAAAACTGTTTTTT. Its translation is CASSQEAYQGAGEKLFF.

The chain carries TRBV7-4 and TRBJ1-1; no clear D. The CDR3 length is 11 residues. Trimming shortened V by 3 bases and J by 9 bases, and 8 bases separated the two germline ends. Germline assignment: CDR1 SGHVT and CDR2 SQSDAQ. The CDR3, as DNA: TGTGCCAGCAGCTTGACACGACAAGCTTTCTTT. Amino acids: CASSLTRQAFF. The whole variable domain, filled in from reference TRBV7-4 and TRBJ1-1, reads GAGVSQSPRYKVAKRGRDVALRCDSISGHVTLYWYRQTLGQGSEVLTYSQSDAQRDKSGRPSGRFSAERPERSVSTLKIQRTEQGDSAVYLCASSLTRQAFFGQGTRLTVV.

The chain carries TRBV19 and TRBJ2-3; 8 bases map to TRBD2. CDR1 is LNHDA and CDR2 is SQIVND in the germline V gene (reference sequence). The CDR3 consists of 15 residues. The J segment lost 6 bases and the V segment lost 6 bases, leaving 11 bases of the junction unmatched. The CDR3 DNA is TGTGCCAGTAGAGATAGCGGGAACGTCCCGGATACGCAGTATTTT. Protein sequence: CASRDSGNVPDTQYF.

The CDR3, as DNA: TGTGCCAGCAGCTTTTCCCTAGTGGGGGATTCACCCCTCCACTTT. It encodes CASSFSLVGDSPLHF. V gene TRBV7-2 combines with J gene TRBJ1-6; the D gene is possibly TRBD1 (5 bases). The germline CDR1 and CDR2 sequences are SGHTA and FQGNSA. Trimming cost V 3 bases and J 8 bases, with 14 bases left between them. CDR3 length equals 15 residues.

The chain uses TRBV11-2 and TRBJ1-2; D unclear. Germline V CDR1 and CDR2: SGHAT, FQNNGV. Trimming pared 6 bases from V and 8 bases from J, leaving 19 bases between. This CDR3 has 14 residues. The CDR3 DNA is TGTGCCAGCAGGCCAGGTCACCGCCCGGGAGGCTACACCTTC. Translating gives CASRPGHRPGGYTF.

The chain combines TRBV5-1 with TRBJ2-7; 9 positions agree with TRBD1. The J segment lost 2 bases and the V segment lost 3 bases, leaving 6 bases of the junction unmatched. This CDR3 is 15 amino acids long. From germline, CDR1 is SGHRS and CDR2 YFSETQ. Here the CDR3 reads CASSYGQGSTYEQYF. CDR3 nucleotide sequence: TGCGCCAGCAGCTACGGACAGGGGTCCACCTACGAGCAGTACTTC.